This T cell receptor beta chain was sequenced during a study of blood T cell repertoires in COVID-19. Per the original methods: Estimation of nucleated cell counts was performed using reference gene primer amplification. Data came from immunoSEQ multiplex PCR; TCRdb stores just in-frame clones and leaves some out. V and J calls and clone size are copied from that table; D and trimming were computed from the DNA. Of 150,000 to 190,000 clones detected, around 83% appear once; the ten largest clones hold around 8%. Germline V gene data show CDR1 as SGDLS and CDR2 as YYNGEE. Trimming took off 0 bases at V and 4 bases at J, with 10 bases between the two ends. The CDR3 covers 14 residues.

The sample consisted of peripheral blood. This chain links TRBV9 with TRBJ1-2, with D possibly matching TRBD1 (6 bases). The receptor comes from a woman aged 60 to 75 with COVID-19, enrolled during active disease. This chain's CDR3 is CASSVESRGYGYTF. CDR3 nucleotides: TGTGCCAGCAGCGTAGAAAGCAGGGGCTATGGCTACACCTTC.